Listed here are 22 T cell receptor beta chains from one sample, sequenced in a study of blood T cell repertoires in COVID-19. The table came from immunoSEQ multiplex PCR; TCRdb's copy has only in-frame clones and leaves some out. The sample contains some 200,000 clones, almost 85% of which appear only once. Sequencing used peripheral blood. The source is a woman aged 40 to 50 with acute or convalescent COVID-19.

The chain carries TRBV2 and TRBJ1-5; D is unresolved. Deletions cut 3 bases from V and 4 bases from J, with 10 bases between. Germline V gene data show CDR1 as SNHLY and CDR2 as FYNNEI. The CDR3 length is 14 residues. CDR3 sequence reads: CASSDRGRNQPQHF. The CDR3 DNA follows: TGTGCCAGCAGTGATCGGGGTCGAAATCAGCCCCAGCATTTT.

This clone was seen just once. CDR3 sequence (DNA): TGTGCCAGCAGCTTAGCCGAGGACAGGGGCACTGAAGCTTTCTTT. Encoded protein: CASSLAEDRGTEAFF. The chain uses TRBV13 and TRBJ1-1, with 9 positions matching TRBD1. CDR1 and CDR2 (germline): PRHDT, FYEKMQ (reference sequence). This CDR3 is built from 15 residues. The V segment lost 1 base and the J segment 4 bases; nucleotides outside the gene matches: 4.

The rearrangement uses TRBV24-1 and TRBJ2-1, with TRBD2 matching 8 bases. Germline trimming cut 3 bases from V and 2 bases from J; bases unmatched to any gene: 5. CDR3 length equals 16 residues. Germline V gene data show CDR1 as KGHDR and CDR2 as SFDVKD. The CDR3 sequence is CATSDPRGGPYNEQFF. In nucleotides, the CDR3 is TGTGCCACCAGTGATCCCCGGGGGGGCCCCTACAATGAGCAGTTCTTC.

The CDR3 sequence is CASSRGFSSNSPLHF. CDR3 bases: TGTGCCAGCAGCCGCGGATTCTCATCCAATTCACCCCTCCACTTT. This chain connects TRBV3-1 (or the pseudogene TRBV3-2) to TRBJ1-6; D not resolved. The length of the CDR3 is 15 residues. V lost 4 bases to trimming and J lost 7 bases, with 14 bases between them. The germline CDR1 and CDR2 sequences are LGHDT and YNNKEL (reference sequence).

This clone was detected once. The V and J genes are TRBV2 and TRBJ1-3, with D unclear. This CDR3 spans 15 amino acids. The V and J ends lost 0 bases and 4 bases respectively, with 10 bases between them. Germline assignment: CDR1 SNHLY and CDR2 FYNNEI. CDR3 nucleotide sequence: TGTGCCAGCAGTGAAGCGCCCAGTCCGGGAAACACCATATATTTT. Its protein is CASSEAPSPGNTIYF. Looking up the rest from reference TRBV2 and TRBJ1-3 gives the full variable domain: EPEVTQTPSHQVTQMGQEVILRCVPISNHLYFYWYRQILGQKVEFLVSFYNNEISEKSEIFDDQFSVERPDGSNFTLKIRSTKLEDSAMYFCASSEAPSPGNTIYFGEGSWLTVV.

V gene TRBV5-1 combines with J gene TRBJ2-2; D remains ambiguous. V lost 6 bases and J 1 base, leaving 4 bases between the germline ends. The CDR3 contains 12 residues. Germline-derived CDR1 and CDR2 are SGHRS and YFSETQ. The CDR3 DNA follows: TGCGCCAGCACGGGGAACACCGGGGAGCTGTTTTTT. This codes for CASTGNTGELFF.

This clone was recorded a few times. This sequence joins TRBV27 and TRBJ2-3, with 8 bases that match TRBD1. This CDR3 region has 14 residues. Germline CDR1 reads MNHEY; CDR2 reads SMNVEV (reference sequence). The ends lost 8 bases at V and 5 bases at J; junction bases unmatched: 9. In nucleotides, the CDR3 is TGTGCCAGCGGATTCGGACAGGGCAGAGATACGCAGTATTTT. Its translation is CASGFGQGRDTQYF.

The chain uses TRBV15 and TRBJ1-1; the D is unclear. V was trimmed by 0 bases and J by 4 bases, leaving 6 bases between them. Germline-derived CDR1 and CDR2 are LNHNV and YYDKDF (reference sequence). The CDR3 is 13 residues long. The CDR3 here is CATSRDLLTEAFF. DNA for the CDR3: TGTGCCACCAGCAGAGATTTACTCACTGAAGCTTTCTTT.

CDR3 nucleotide sequence: TGTGCCAGCAGCCCCCACACTAGCGGGAGGATCAACGAGCAGTACTTC. This gives the protein CASSPHTSGRINEQYF. This rearrangement joins TRBV6-4 to TRBJ2-7, with TRBD2 matching 12 bases. Germline V gene lookup returns CDR1 MRHNA and CDR2 SNTAGT. Trimming removed 6 bases from V and 5 bases from J; junction bases left unmatched: 11. The CDR3 covers 16 residues.

The rearrangement links TRBV7-2 to TRBJ2-1; TRBD2 matches at 9 bases. This CDR3 region has 16 residues. Germline loops: CDR1 SGHTA, CDR2 FQGNSA. V lost 1 base to trimming and J lost 9 bases; unmatched junction nucleotides: 10. The CDR3 sequence: CASSLDPGLASGEQFF. The CDR3 DNA follows: TGTGCCAGCAGCTTAGACCCGGGACTAGCATCGGGTGAGCAGTTCTTC.

The rearrangement joins TRBV6-1 to TRBJ2-2; D is uncertain. The germline V and J ends were trimmed by 2 bases and 5 bases, with 12 bases remaining between them. CDR3 length: 15 amino acids. CDR1 is MNHNS and CDR2 is SASEGT in the germline V gene. Written as DNA, the CDR3 is TGTGCCAGCAGTGAACTCGACTCTCGTACCGGGGAGCTGTTTTTT. Protein: CASSELDSRTGELFF.

This clone came up a few times. The V gene is TRBV5-4, the J gene TRBJ2-4; D may be TRBD2 (5 bases). This CDR3 contains 15 residues. V was trimmed by 5 bases and J by 6 bases, leaving 18 bases between them. Germline V gene sequence: CDR1 SGHNT, CDR2 YYREEE (reference sequence). This CDR3 is CASRQGLPPGNIQYF. The CDR3 nucleotides read TGTGCCAGCAGACAAGGACTGCCGCCGGGAAACATTCAGTACTTC.

DNA of the CDR3: TGTGCCATCAGAAGAGAGGATGACACCGGGGAGCTGTTTTTT. Translated: CAIRREDDTGELFF. This chain connects TRBV10-3 to TRBJ2-2; D remains ambiguous. Germline CDR1 ENHRY, CDR2 SYGVKD. This CDR3 spans 14 amino acids. V was pared by 6 bases and J by 3 bases, with 11 bases between.

This clone was seen a few times. The rearrangement links TRBV2 to TRBJ2-6, with a tentative D call TRBD2 (6 bases). The CDR3 is 16 amino acids. Trimming removed 4 bases from V and 2 bases from J, with 12 bases in between. Germline assignment: CDR1 SNHLY and CDR2 FYNNEI. CDR3 region: CASSGGDLAGANVLTF. CDR3 coding DNA: TGTGCCAGCAGTGGGGGGGATCTAGCTGGGGCCAACGTCCTGACTTTC.

This rearrangement joins TRBV25-1 to TRBJ2-7; 9 bases align to TRBD2. Germline CDR1 MGHDK, CDR2 SYGVNS. The CDR3 length is 14 residues. V was clipped by 4 bases and J by 6 bases; unmatched bases: 7. In DNA form, the CDR3 reads TGTGCCAGCAGTGTAGCGGGAGCAGCTCGCGAGCAGTACTTC. Translating gives CASSVAGAAREQYF.

The V and J genes are TRBV11-2 and TRBJ2-3; 8 nucleotides line up with TRBD2. Germline V gives CDR1 SGHAT, CDR2 FQNNGV. The V and J ends lost 5 bases and 1 base, in that order; junction bases with no gene match: 11. The CDR3 sequence is 17 residues long. CDR3 amino acids: CASSPKGIGGGTDTQYF. The CDR3 DNA sequence: TGTGCCAGCAGCCCCAAGGGGATCGGGGGGGGCACAGATACGCAGTATTTT. The full variable domain, in which reference TRBV11-2 and TRBJ2-3 provide the parts outside the CDR3, is EAGVAQSPRYKIIEKRQSVAFWCNPISGHATLYWYQQILGQGPKLLIQFQNNGVVDDSQLPKDRFSAERLKGVDSTLKIQPAKLEDSAVYLCASSPKGIGGGTDTQYFGPGTRLTVL.

The chain links TRBV25-1 to TRBJ1-2; 7 bases match TRBD1. V dropped 1 base and J dropped 2; count of bases not matched to a gene: 4. This CDR3 comprises 15 residues. CDR1 is MGHDK and CDR2 is SYGVNS in the germline V gene. CDR3 protein: CASSESTGRNYGYTF. The CDR3 nucleotides are TGTGCCAGCAGTGAATCGACAGGGCGAAACTATGGCTACACCTTC.

The chain combines TRBV3-1 (or the pseudogene TRBV3-2) with TRBJ2-7; D gene ambiguous. V was clipped by 1 base and J by 4 bases, with 2 bases between them. This CDR3 region has 11 residues. Germline lookup yields CDR1 LGHDT and CDR2 YNNKEL (reference sequence). CDR3 protein: CASSQVYEQYF. DNA for the CDR3: TGTGCCAGCAGCCAAGTATACGAGCAGTACTTC.

CDR3 residues: CASSQMNPGRHEQYF. CDR3 DNA sequence: TGTGCCAGCAGCCAAATGAACCCAGGGAGGCACGAGCAGTACTTC. The rearrangement uses TRBV3-1 (or the pseudogene TRBV3-2) and TRBJ2-7, with D possibly being TRBD2 (6 bases). The CDR3 sequence is 15 residues long. Trimming took off 2 bases at V and 5 bases at J, with 16 bases between the two ends. Germline V gene lookup returns CDR1 LGHDT and CDR2 YNNKEL (reference sequence).

The rearrangement links TRBV29-1 to TRBJ2-1; 7 bases are shared with TRBD2. The germline gives CDR1 SQVTM, CDR2 ANQGSEA. V shed 4 bases and J 10 bases; nucleotides not matched to a gene: 10. This CDR3 is 13 amino acids long. CDR3 protein: CSVAPVLAREQFF. CDR3 nucleotides: TGCAGCGTTGCCCCTGTACTAGCGCGCGAGCAGTTCTTC.

This clone was detected only a few times. The rearrangement uses TRBV2 and TRBJ2-7; TRBD2 aligns across 7 bases. The germline CDR1 and CDR2 sequences are SNHLY and FYNNEI. After removal of 7 bases from V and 0 bases from J, the junction contained 6 bases not matched to a gene. This CDR3 region has 14 residues. This CDR3 is CASKAAGVSYEQYF. The DNA for the CDR3 is TGTGCCAGCAAGGCCGCGGGGGTCTCCTACGAGCAGTACTTC. Drawing the rest from reference TRBV2 and TRBJ2-7, the complete variable domain is EPEVTQTPSHQVTQMGQEVILRCVPISNHLYFYWYRQILGQKVEFLVSFYNNEISEKSEIFDDQFSVERPDGSNFTLKIRSTKLEDSAMYFCASKAAGVSYEQYFGPGTRLTVT.

This clone was seen a few times. The V gene is TRBV7-8, the J gene TRBJ2-3; 9 bases align to TRBD2. V dropped 2 bases and J dropped 5; count of bases not matched to a gene: 14. Germline values: CDR1 SGHVS, CDR2 FQNEAQ. The CDR3 covers 18 residues. CDR3 loop: CASSLPSGGTGGKDTQYF. Here the CDR3 DNA reads TGTGCCAGCAGCTTACCCAGCGGGGGGACCGGGGGTAAAGATACGCAGTATTTT.